A single sample gave rise to the 25 T cell receptor beta chains below, sequenced in a study of blood T cell repertoires in COVID-19. Method: immunoSEQ multiplex PCR; TCRdb's copy keeps in-frame clones and lacks some. This table has some 200,000 clones, 85% to 90% appearing once. Material for sequencing was peripheral blood. Source of these receptors: a woman in her sixties or seventies with acute or convalescent COVID-19.

The chain employs TRBV4-1 and TRBJ2-3; TRBD1 matches at 7 bases. With 1 base clipped from V and 5 bases from J, the junction kept 3 bases outside the gene matches. This CDR3 has 14 residues. Germline CDR1 and CDR2: MGHRA and YSYEKL. This chain's CDR3 is CASSQGQGVDTQYF. The CDR3 region has the DNA TGCGCCAGCAGCCAAGGTCAGGGGGTAGATACGCAGTATTTT.

V is TRBV28 and J is TRBJ2-3; TRBD1 agrees at 8 bases. Germline V gene sequence: CDR1 MDHEN, CDR2 SYDVKM. The CDR3 runs 16 residues. The V segment lost 4 bases and the J segment 4 bases; nucleotides outside the gene matches: 10. CDR3 protein: CASSSTGEWLADTQYF. The CDR3 nucleotides are TGTGCCAGCAGTTCGACAGGGGAATGGTTGGCAGATACGCAGTATTTT.

This clone was picked up one time. Other DNA sequences in the sample encode the same CDR3. The CDR3: CASSQGRGTYNEQFF. CDR3 bases: TGTGCCAGCAGCCAAGGGCGGGGTACCTACAATGAGCAGTTCTTC. The chain employs TRBV3-1 (or the pseudogene TRBV3-2) and TRBJ2-1; D might be TRBD2 (6 bases). The CDR3 is 15 amino acids. The V and J ends lost 1 base and 2 bases respectively, with 9 bases between them. Germline CDR1 reads LGHDT; CDR2 reads YNNKEL (reference sequence).

The chain carries TRBV19 and TRBJ2-5, with TRBD2 matching 11 bases. This CDR3 has 16 residues. The germline V gene has CDR1 LNHDA and CDR2 SQIVND (reference sequence). The V segment lost 3 bases and the J segment 5 bases; nucleotides outside the gene matches: 8. This chain's CDR3 is CASSISGRAVSETQYF. CDR3 nucleotides: TGTGCCAGTAGTATTAGCGGGAGGGCAGTGTCCGAGACCCAGTACTTC.

This chain joins TRBV15 and TRBJ1-6; 7 bases match TRBD1. The CDR3 has 15 residues. After removal of 6 bases from V and 7 bases from J, the junction contained 9 bases not matched to a gene. CDR1 is LNHNV, CDR2 YYDKDF, per germline (reference sequence). The CDR3 region is CATRSQGRLNSPLHF. CDR3 DNA: TGTGCCACCAGATCACAGGGGCGCTTGAATTCACCCCTCCACTTT. Drawing the rest from reference TRBV15 and TRBJ1-6, the complete variable domain is DAMVIQNPRYQVTQFGKPVTLSCSQTLNHNVMYWYQQKSSQAPKLLFHYYDKDFNNEADTPDNFQSRRPNTSFCFLDIRSPGLGDTAMYLCATRSQGRLNSPLHFGNGTRLTVT.

The chain has TRBV2 and TRBJ1-4, with 10 bases fitting TRBD1. This CDR3 is 15 amino acids long. The V segment lost 6 bases and the J segment 5 bases; nucleotides outside the gene matches: 6. CDR1 and CDR2 (germline): SNHLY, FYNNEI. CDR3 region: CASRPDRGRNEKLFF. The CDR3 DNA reads as TGTGCCAGCAGACCCGACAGGGGGCGAAATGAAAAACTGTTTTTT.

The genes are TRBV19 and TRBJ2-3; 15 bases are shared with TRBD2. The ends lost 5 bases at V and 5 bases at J; junction bases unmatched: 14. The CDR3 is 19 amino acids. Germline V gives CDR1 LNHDA, CDR2 SQIVND (reference sequence). CDR3 DNA: TGTGCCAGTAGTCCCCCAATTTGGACTAGCGGGAGGGCGAAAGATACGCAGTATTTT. Translated: CASSPPIWTSGRAKDTQYF.

The gene calls are TRBV5-4 and TRBJ2-1; a possible D gene is TRBD2 (6 bases). The CDR3 contains 15 residues. Germline CDR1 SGHNT, CDR2 YYREEE (reference sequence). V was clipped by 0 bases and J by 5 bases, with 12 bases between them. Written as DNA, the CDR3 is TGTGCCAGCAGCTTGGGTTCACTAGCCCACAATGAGCAGTTCTTC. Its protein is CASSLGSLAHNEQFF.

The chain links TRBV29-1 to TRBJ2-7, with 7 bases that match TRBD2. Looked up from germline, CDR1 is SQVTM and CDR2 is ANQGSEA. The CDR3 extends over 13 amino acids. The ends lost 5 bases at V and 5 bases at J; junction bases unmatched: 9. CDR3 amino acids: CSVRLAGVDEQYF. CDR3 sequence (DNA): TGCAGCGTTCGGCTGGCGGGAGTAGACGAGCAGTACTTC.

DNA of the CDR3: TGTGCCAGCAGTGGTGCCGGGACAGGAAGTTATGGCTACACCTTC. Its translation: CASSGAGTGSYGYTF. The chain has TRBV28 and TRBJ1-2; 8 positions match TRBD1. CDR1 is MDHEN and CDR2 is SYDVKM in the germline V gene. The CDR3 runs to 15 residues. J lost 5 bases, V lost 5 bases, and 10 bases had no gene match.

This chain uses TRBV7-6 with TRBJ2-1; TRBD2 might be the D (5 bases). This CDR3 comprises 14 residues. The germline CDR1 and CDR2 sequences are SGHVS and FNYEAQ. Trimming left V 0 bases short and J 4 bases short, with 7 bases between. This chain's CDR3 is CASSLAGVYNEQFF. Here the CDR3 DNA reads TGTGCCAGCAGCTTAGCCGGGGTGTACAATGAGCAGTTCTTC. Variable domain in full (rest from reference TRBV7-6 and TRBJ2-1): GAGVSQSPRYKVTKRGQDVALRCDPISGHVSLYWYRQALGQGPEFLTYFNYEAQQDKSGLPNDRFSAERPEGSISTLTIQRTEQRDSAMYRCASSLAGVYNEQFFGPGTRLTVL.

The V call is TRBV6-1, the J call TRBJ1-3, with 8 bases lining up with TRBD1. The V and J ends lost 4 bases and 4 bases, in that order; junction bases with no gene match: 15. The CDR3 has 18 residues. CDR1 MNHNS and CDR2 SASEGT come from the germline V gene. The CDR3 DNA reads as TGTGCCAGCAGTGCCGGCCCCCCGGGACAGGCAGCAGGAAACACCATATATTTT. It codes for CASSAGPPGQAAGNTIYF.

This sequence joins TRBV28 and TRBJ2-7; D call uncertain. The CDR3 is 12 residues long. Germline V CDR1 and CDR2: MDHEN, SYDVKM. Between the trimmed V and J ends, which lost 4 bases and 6 bases, there was a span of 10 bases. The DNA for the CDR3 is TGTGCCAGCAGTTCAACCCCGGTCGAGCAGTACTTC. Translation gives CASSSTPVEQYF. Using reference TRBV28 and TRBJ2-7 for the parts outside the CDR3, the full variable domain is DVKVTQSSRYLVKRTGEKVFLECVQDMDHENMFWYRQDPGLGLRLIYFSYDVKMKEKGDIPEGYSVSREKKERFSLILESASTNQTSMYLCASSSTPVEQYFGPGTRLTVT.

The genes are TRBV3-1 (or the pseudogene TRBV3-2) and TRBJ1-2; 9 bases align to TRBD1. This CDR3 has 16 residues. Trimming cost V 0 bases and J 6 bases; bases outside gene matches: 8. Per the germline V gene, CDR1 is LGHDT and CDR2 is YNNKEL (reference sequence). The CDR3 DNA is TGTGCCAGCAGCCAAGAGAGGGACAGGGCTTTTCATGGCTACACCTTC. Translation: CASSQERDRAFHGYTF.

The gene calls are TRBV27 and TRBJ1-6, with 9 bases identical to TRBD1. Trimming at V came to 5 bases and at J to 10 bases, leaving 6 bases not matched to a gene. The CDR3 sequence is 14 residues long. CDR1 is MNHEY and CDR2 is SMNVEV in the germline V gene (reference sequence). Here the CDR3 DNA reads TGTGCCAGCAGTCCCGGGACAGGGAGATCACCCCTCCACTTT. This codes for CASSPGTGRSPLHF.

The chain recombines TRBV11-3 with TRBJ2-1, with TRBD2 as a possible D gene (6 bases). Trimming left V 1 base short and J 1 base short, with 8 bases between. CDR1 SGHNT and CDR2 YENEEA come from the germline V gene. This CDR3 has 15 amino acids. CDR3 region: CASSLGGTSYNEQFF. CDR3 nucleotides: TGTGCCAGCAGCTTAGGCGGGACTTCCTACAATGAGCAGTTCTTC.

This clone was counted only a few times. The chain uses TRBV24-1 and TRBJ1-1; a weak D match, TRBD1 (5 bases). Trimming took off 3 bases at V and 6 bases at J, with 13 bases between the two ends. CDR3 length equals 14 residues. CDR1 is KGHDR, CDR2 SFDVKD, per germline. Here the CDR3 DNA reads TGTGCCACCAGTGATGCGTCGACAGTCTCTGAAGCTTTCTTT. Translated, it gives CATSDASTVSEAFF.

The CDR3 protein is CAISESNRGAETQYF. CDR3 nucleotide sequence: TGTGCCATCAGTGAGTCCAACAGGGGGGCGGAGACCCAGTACTTC. This chain links TRBV10-3 with TRBJ2-5, with 8 nucleotides matching TRBD1. CDR1 is ENHRY, CDR2 SYGVKD, per germline. CDR3 length equals 15 residues. V gave up 0 bases and J gave up 5 bases; unmatched junction bases: 5.

The V call is TRBV24-1, the J call TRBJ1-4; D remains unclear. V was trimmed by 12 bases and J by 1 base, leaving 8 bases between them. Germline CDR1 is KGHDR and CDR2 is SFDVKD. This CDR3 is 12 amino acids long. The DNA of the CDR3 is TGTGCCCCTCAGATAACTAATGAAAAACTGTTTTTT. It is translated as CAPQITNEKLFF.

CDR3 in amino acids: CASSLTLAGVYNEQFF. CDR3 sequence (DNA): TGTGCCAGCAGCTTAACACTAGCGGGAGTCTACAATGAGCAGTTCTTC. V usage is TRBV7-9 and J usage is TRBJ2-1; 11 bases agree with TRBD2. Germline values: CDR1 SEHNR, CDR2 FQNEAQ (reference sequence). V was pared by 2 bases and J by 3 bases, with 3 bases of the junction left unmatched. The CDR3 runs 16 residues.

V usage is TRBV10-3 and J usage is TRBJ2-7; 9 bases align to TRBD2. The J segment lost 2 bases and the V segment lost 6 bases, leaving 14 bases of the junction unmatched. Per germline, CDR1 ENHRY and CDR2 SYGVKD. CDR3 size: 17 residues. The CDR3 bases are TGTGCCATCAGCCCTCAGGCGGGAGGGTCGTTTACCTACGAGCAGTACTTC. Its translation: CAISPQAGGSFTYEQYF.

The rearrangement uses TRBV18 and TRBJ2-1, with no clear D. The CDR3 totals 12 residues. Germline CDR1 is KGHSH and CDR2 is LQKENI. V lost 6 bases, J lost 6 bases, and 9 bases lay in between. The CDR3 here is CASSPNINEQFF. The CDR3 DNA reads as TGTGCCAGCTCTCCCAACATCAATGAGCAGTTCTTC.

The chain is built from TRBV7-9 and TRBJ2-3; 11 positions agree with TRBD2. The V gene end was trimmed by 1 base and the J gene end by 0 bases; junction bases not matched to a gene: 6. Germline-derived CDR1 and CDR2 are SEHNR and FQNEAQ (reference sequence). The CDR3 sequence is 18 residues long. The CDR3 loop reads CASSLEWTSGYSTDTQYF. CDR3 DNA: TGTGCCAGCAGCTTAGAATGGACTAGCGGGTACAGCACAGATACGCAGTATTTT.

The rearrangement uses TRBV6-5 and TRBJ2-7, with a weak D call TRBD2 (6 bases). Per the germline V gene, CDR1 is MNHEY and CDR2 is SVGAGI. Trimming stripped 6 bases from V and 5 bases from J, with 17 bases between. This CDR3 has 14 residues. CDR3 amino acids: CASSARGWIDEQYV. DNA for the CDR3: TGTGCCAGCAGCGCCCGGGGGTGGATTGACGAGCAGTACGTC.

This sequence joins TRBV5-1 and TRBJ2-1, with 10 bases lining up with TRBD2. Germline-derived CDR1 and CDR2 are SGHRS and YFSETQ. The CDR3 is made up of 15 amino acids. V was pared by 0 bases and J by 6 bases, with 3 bases of the junction left unmatched. The CDR3 protein is CASSLGLAGSNEQFF. In DNA form, the CDR3 reads TGCGCCAGCAGCTTGGGACTAGCGGGCTCCAATGAGCAGTTCTTC. The whole variable domain, remainder taken from reference TRBV5-1 and TRBJ2-1, is KAGVTQTPRYLIKTRGQQVTLSCSPISGHRSVSWYQQTPGQGLQFLFEYFSETQRNKGNFPGRFSGRQFSNSRSEMNVSTLELGDSALYLCASSLGLAGSNEQFFGPGTRLTVL.